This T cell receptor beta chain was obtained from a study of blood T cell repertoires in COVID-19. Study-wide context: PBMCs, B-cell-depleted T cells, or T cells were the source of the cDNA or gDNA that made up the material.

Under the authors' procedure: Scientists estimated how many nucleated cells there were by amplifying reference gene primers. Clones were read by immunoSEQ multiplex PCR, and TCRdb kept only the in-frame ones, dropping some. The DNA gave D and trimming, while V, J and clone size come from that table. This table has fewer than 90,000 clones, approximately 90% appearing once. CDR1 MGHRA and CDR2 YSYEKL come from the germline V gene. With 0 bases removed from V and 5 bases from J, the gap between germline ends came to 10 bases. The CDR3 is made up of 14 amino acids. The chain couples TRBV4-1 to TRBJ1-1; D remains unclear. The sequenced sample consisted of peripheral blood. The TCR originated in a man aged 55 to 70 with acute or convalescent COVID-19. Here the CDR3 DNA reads TGCGCCAGCAGCCAAGAGGTCGCGGGGACTGAAGCTTTCTTT. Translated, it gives CASSQEVAGTEAFF.